The clone carrying this T cell receptor (beta chain) was seen many times. The antigen remains unidentified. The study left out patients who had uncontrolled infection, other autoimmune disease, pregnancy or lactation. A sample of blood taken at first hyperthyroidism diagnosis preceded any ophthalmopathy symptoms. These data originate in a study of T cells in Graves' hyperthyroidism and ophthalmopathy. Template material for amplifying TCR beta CDR3 regions consisted of RNA transcripts. The HTBI primer set served for first-round RT-PCR of the TCR CDR3. TCRdb redid the calling of the multiplex PCR reads with MiXCR, one entry per CDR3 protein. This sample has over 250,000 distinct CDR3 sequences, with less than 30% found just once. Germline CDR1 reads SGHNT; CDR2 reads YENEEA. Trimming pared 4 bases from V and 4 bases from J, leaving 19 bases between. The CDR3 runs 16 residues. General study results and limits: Separating ophthalmopathy from stable hyperthyroidism was achieved by a 13 V-J model.

The chain uses TRBV11-3 and TRBJ2-5; tentatively, D is TRBD2 (5 bases). Sequenced: blood. This TCR was sampled from a man between 40 and 49 years old with Graves' hyperthyroidism that later progressed to Graves' ophthalmopathy. CDR3 in amino acids: CASSSRADRALETQYF. CDR3 bases: TGTGCCAGCAGCTCCCGAGCGGATAGGGCATTAGAGACCCAGTACTTC.